This TCR beta chain was observed in a study of blood T cell repertoires in COVID-19. Study in general: Collection of acute and convalescent COVID-19 samples took place in the United States, Italy and Spain. PBMCs, B-cell-depleted T cells, or T cells were the source of the cDNA or gDNA that made up the material.

As processed by the authors: Estimates of nucleated cell counts were drawn from the amplification of reference gene primers. Assay used: immunoSEQ multiplex PCR; TCRdb lists only in-frame clones, some missing. V and J calls and clone size are copied from that table; D and trimming were computed from the DNA. The table shows about 54,000 clones, with 86% occurring only once. Germline CDR1 reads MDHEN; CDR2 reads SYDVKM. With 7 bases clipped from V and 5 bases from J, the junction kept 7 bases outside the gene matches. CDR3 length equals 13 residues. The receptor was derived from a human donor in a cohort sampled during active COVID-19. The chain has TRBV28 and TRBJ1-2; TRBD1 agrees at 7 bases. Sample: peripheral blood. The CDR3 region is CASTTGTVYGYTF. CDR3 in DNA: TGTGCCAGCACTACCGGGACAGTATATGGCTACACCTTC.